These T cell receptor beta chains were read from a single sample in a study of T cell responses to AZD1222 COVID-19 vaccine. Profiling relied on immunoSEQ multiplex PCR, and the TCRdb table lists in-frame clones only, not all of them. The sample holds roughly 190,000 clones; approximately 91% are singletons and the top ten take 0.99%. Material: peripheral blood, obtained on day 0 of AZD1222 vaccination. These TCRs come from an adult in good health. The conserved cysteine and the conserved F or W are not part of the CDR3 here. The size entry is marked missing in some rows and otherwise reads once, few, many or a size class.

>TRBJ2-1|NA|TRBV25-1
ASSDQGLGQGRDEQF
>TRBJ1-2|NA|TRBV27
ASSFRHHKQGVGYT
>TRBJ2-3|NA|TRBV25-1
ASLSDTQY
>TRBJ2-6|NA|TRBV28
ASSLNVGQGYSGANVLT
>TRBJ1-1|NA|TRBV6-5
ASSYELGFEAF
>TRBJ1-4|NA|TRBV3-1/TRBV3-2
ASSHKGEKLF
>TRBJ2-5|NA|TRBV12-3/TRBV12-4
ASSRPGGETQY
>TRBJ2-2|NA|TRBV4-1
ASSQVPGTGELF
>TRBJ2-1|NA|TRBV19
ASSTPAGTPWDEQF
>TRBJ1-2|NA|TRBV12-3/TRBV12-4
ASSLEWDILYT
>TRBJ2-3|NA|TRBV13
ASSSLLRDFAQY
>TRBJ2-1|NA|TRBV9
ASSTTGPRSSYNEQF
>TRBJ1-2|NA|TRBV6-2/TRBV6-3
ASSPRVWQGYGYT
>TRBJ2-3|NA|TRBV6-5
ASSRAGRKDTQY
>TRBJ2-1|NA|TRBV7-3
ASSLKSSGAYNEQF
>TRBJ2-3|NA|TRBV13
ASSYASGIVADTQY
>TRBJ1-1|NA|TRBV29-1
SVDGQGGVFNTEAF
>TRBJ2-7|NA|TRBV7-2
ASSPSPLASSYEQY
>TRBJ2-7|NA|TRBV23-1
ASSHHPSGGIVYEQY
>TRBJ1-1|NA|TRBV18
ASSPWDRGGTEAF
>TRBJ1-2|NA|TRBV27
ASRRTGALDGYT
>TRBJ2-5|NA|TRBV6-5
ASSYFAGEETQY
>TRBJ2-5|few|TRBV27
ASSLWSRGDQETQY
>TRBJ2-7|NA|TRBV7-2
ASSLTSLNYYEQY
>TRBJ2-1|once|TRBV29-1
SVRLAGAYNEQF
>TRBJ2-1|NA|TRBV5-1
ASSLRTSGGNEQF
>TRBJ1-1|NA|TRBV28
ASSLPQGRQEAF
>TRBJ1-1|NA|TRBV19
ASTNGQGSAEAF
>TRBJ2-2|once|TRBV4-3
ASSQEQGAWTGELF
>TRBJ1-5|NA|TRBV6-2/TRBV6-3
ASSYFGRGSQPQH
>TRBJ2-7|few|TRBV11-2
ASSLVPWPGGTYEQY
>TRBJ2-7|NA|TRBV18
ASSPPNVYEQY
>TRBJ2-3|NA|TRBV28
ASNGRTSDTMTSTDTQY
>TRBJ2-6|NA|TRBV20-1
SASSPGANVLT
>TRBJ2-2|NA|TRBV7-8
ASSLMVAGRNTGELF
>TRBJ1-2|NA|TRBV7-6
DSSSRTNYGYT
>TRBJ1-2|once|TRBV18
ASSPNRRQEEGYT
>TRBJ2-7|NA|TRBV9
ASSPTPGGTQY
>TRBJ2-5|NA|TRBV5-1
ASSLAGGQETQY
>TRBJ1-1|NA|TRBV11-2
ASSYRLQTRSNTEAF
>TRBJ1-5|NA|TRBV6-5
AIQQTGVGNQPQH
>TRBJ2-6|NA|TRBV5-1
ASSLARATGANVLT
>TRBJ2-3|once|TRBV9
ASSVGLSNVGSTDTQY
>TRBJ2-2|NA|TRBV7-6
ASSPLVDFTGELF
>TRBJ2-6|NA|TRBV10-3
AISAGSGANVLT
>TRBJ1-5|NA|TRBV5-1
ASSLRGQATYGH
>TRBJ2-1|NA|TRBV9
ASSVGRVPGEQF
>TRBJ1-1|NA|TRBV29-1
SVEGYVRGTVAAF
>TRBJ1-5|NA|TRBV5-8
ASSLGTNENQPQH
>TRBJ2-7|NA|TRBV5-6
ASSLDPAYEQY
>TRBJ2-7|NA|TRBV19
ASSLGQGFYEQY
>TRBJ2-2|NA|TRBV27
ASSLLTGGTGELF
>TRBJ2-5|NA|TRBV7-8
ASSVDRRGAETQY
>TRBJ1-1|NA|TRBV11-2
ASRGGDVEAF